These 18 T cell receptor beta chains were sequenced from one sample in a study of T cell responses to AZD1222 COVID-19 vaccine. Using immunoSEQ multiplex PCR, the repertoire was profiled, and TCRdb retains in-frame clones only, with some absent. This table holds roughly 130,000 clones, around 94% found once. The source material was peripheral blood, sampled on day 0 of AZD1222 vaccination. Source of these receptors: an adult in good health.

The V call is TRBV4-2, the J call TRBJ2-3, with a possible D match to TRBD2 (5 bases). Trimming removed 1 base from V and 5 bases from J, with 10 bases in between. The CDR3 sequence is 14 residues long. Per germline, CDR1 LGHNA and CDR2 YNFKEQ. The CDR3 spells CASSQGGPQDTQYF. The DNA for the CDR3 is TGTGCCAGCAGCCAAGGCGGGCCCCAAGATACGCAGTATTTT.

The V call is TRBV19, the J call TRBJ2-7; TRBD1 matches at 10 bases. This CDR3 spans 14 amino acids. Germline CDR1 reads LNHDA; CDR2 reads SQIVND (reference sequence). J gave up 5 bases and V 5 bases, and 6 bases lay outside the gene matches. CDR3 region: CASSRDRGWDEQYF. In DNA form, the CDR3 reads TGTGCCAGTAGTCGGGACAGGGGCTGGGACGAGCAGTACTTC.

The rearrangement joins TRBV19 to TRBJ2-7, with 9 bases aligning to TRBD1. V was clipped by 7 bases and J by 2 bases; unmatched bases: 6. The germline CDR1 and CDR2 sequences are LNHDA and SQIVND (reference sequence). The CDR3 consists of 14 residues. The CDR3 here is CASKGTGIPYEQYF. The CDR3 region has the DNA TGTGCCAGTAAGGGGACAGGGATCCCCTACGAGCAGTACTTC.

The CDR3 nucleotides read TGTGCCAGCAGCTACCCGGGACTAGCATCGGCAGATACGCAGTATTTT. It codes for CASSYPGLASADTQYF. The V gene is TRBV5-4, the J gene TRBJ2-3; 9 bases line up with TRBD2. The V gene end was trimmed by 3 bases and the J gene end by 4 bases; junction bases not matched to a gene: 9. Germline CDR1 SGHNT, CDR2 YYREEE (reference sequence). The CDR3 is 16 residues long.

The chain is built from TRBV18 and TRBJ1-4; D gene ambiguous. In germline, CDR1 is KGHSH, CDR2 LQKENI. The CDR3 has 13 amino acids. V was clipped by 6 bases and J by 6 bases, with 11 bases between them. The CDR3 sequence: CASSPARDEKLFF. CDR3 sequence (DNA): TGTGCCAGCTCCCCCGCCCGTGATGAAAAACTGTTTTTT.

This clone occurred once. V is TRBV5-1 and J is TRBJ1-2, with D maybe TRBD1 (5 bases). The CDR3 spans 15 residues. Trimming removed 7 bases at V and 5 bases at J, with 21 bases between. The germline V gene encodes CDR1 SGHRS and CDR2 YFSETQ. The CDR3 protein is CASAPGGGMWYGYTF. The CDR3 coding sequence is TGCGCCAGCGCTCCCGGCGGGGGGATGTGGTATGGCTACACCTTC.

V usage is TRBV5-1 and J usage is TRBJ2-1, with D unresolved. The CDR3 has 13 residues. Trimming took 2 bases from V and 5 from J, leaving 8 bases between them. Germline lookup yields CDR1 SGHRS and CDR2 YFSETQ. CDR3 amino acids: CASSFRPNNEQFF. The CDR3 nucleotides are TGCGCCAGCAGCTTTAGGCCAAACAATGAGCAGTTCTTC.

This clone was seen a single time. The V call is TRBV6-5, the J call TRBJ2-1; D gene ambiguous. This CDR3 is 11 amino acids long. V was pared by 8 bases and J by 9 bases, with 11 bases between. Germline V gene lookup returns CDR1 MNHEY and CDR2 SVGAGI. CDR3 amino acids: CASGSGSEQFF. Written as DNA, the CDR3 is TGTGCCAGCGGGTCGGGTAGTGAGCAGTTCTTC.

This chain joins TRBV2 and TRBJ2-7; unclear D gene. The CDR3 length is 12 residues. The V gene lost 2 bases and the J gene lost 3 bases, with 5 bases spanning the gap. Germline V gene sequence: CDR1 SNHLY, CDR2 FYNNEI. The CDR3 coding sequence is TGTGCCAGCAGTGAAATGGTCTACGAGCAGTACTTC. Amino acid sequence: CASSEMVYEQYF.

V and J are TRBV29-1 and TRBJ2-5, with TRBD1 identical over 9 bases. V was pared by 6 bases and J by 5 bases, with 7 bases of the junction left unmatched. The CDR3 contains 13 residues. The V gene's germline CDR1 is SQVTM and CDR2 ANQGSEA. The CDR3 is CSVPQGAKETQYF. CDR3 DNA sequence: TGCAGCGTCCCACAGGGGGCCAAGGAGACCCAGTACTTC.

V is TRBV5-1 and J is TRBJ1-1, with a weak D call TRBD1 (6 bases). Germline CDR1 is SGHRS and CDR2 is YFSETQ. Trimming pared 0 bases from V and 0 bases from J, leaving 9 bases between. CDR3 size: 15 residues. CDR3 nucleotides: TGCGCCAGCAGCTTGGTGGCAGGGGTGAACACTGAAGCTTTCTTT. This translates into CASSLVAGVNTEAFF.

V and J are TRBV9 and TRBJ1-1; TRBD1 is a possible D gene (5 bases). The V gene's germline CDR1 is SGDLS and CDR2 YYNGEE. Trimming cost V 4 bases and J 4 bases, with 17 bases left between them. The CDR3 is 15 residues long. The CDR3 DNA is TGTGCCAGCAGCCAGAGGGAGGGGTTCGGCACTGAAGCTTTCTTT. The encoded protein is CASSQREGFGTEAFF. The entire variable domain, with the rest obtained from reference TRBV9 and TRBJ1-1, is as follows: DSGVTQTPKHLITATGQRVTLRCSPRSGDLSVYWYQQSLDQGLQFLIQYYNGEERAKGNILERFSAQQFPDLHSELNLSSLELGDSALYFCASSQREGFGTEAFFGQGTRLTVV.

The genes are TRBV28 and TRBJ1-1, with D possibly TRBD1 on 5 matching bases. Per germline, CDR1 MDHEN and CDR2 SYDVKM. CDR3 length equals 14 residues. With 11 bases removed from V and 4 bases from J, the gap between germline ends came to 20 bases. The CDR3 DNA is TGTGCCGCGGAGGACACCCTATTTCCCACTGAAGCTTTCTTT. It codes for CAAEDTLFPTEAFF.

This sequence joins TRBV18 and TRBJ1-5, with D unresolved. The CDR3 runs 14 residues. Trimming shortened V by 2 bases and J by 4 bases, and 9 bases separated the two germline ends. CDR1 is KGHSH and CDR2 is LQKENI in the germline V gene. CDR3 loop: CASSPNTGNQPQHF. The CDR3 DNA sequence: TGTGCCAGCTCACCAAATACCGGGAATCAGCCCCAGCATTTT.

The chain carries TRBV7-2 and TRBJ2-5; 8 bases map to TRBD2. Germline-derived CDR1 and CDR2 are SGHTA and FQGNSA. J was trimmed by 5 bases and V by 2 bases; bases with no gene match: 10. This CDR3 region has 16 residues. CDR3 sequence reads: CASSLTGGRWGETQYF. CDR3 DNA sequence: TGTGCCAGCAGCTTAACGGGAGGGCGGTGGGGTGAGACCCAGTACTTC.

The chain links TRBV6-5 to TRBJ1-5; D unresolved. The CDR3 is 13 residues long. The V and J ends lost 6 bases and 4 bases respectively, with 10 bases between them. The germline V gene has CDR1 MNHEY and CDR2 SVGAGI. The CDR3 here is CASSPSWNQPQHF. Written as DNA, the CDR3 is TGTGCCAGCAGCCCCTCCTGGAATCAGCCCCAGCATTTT.

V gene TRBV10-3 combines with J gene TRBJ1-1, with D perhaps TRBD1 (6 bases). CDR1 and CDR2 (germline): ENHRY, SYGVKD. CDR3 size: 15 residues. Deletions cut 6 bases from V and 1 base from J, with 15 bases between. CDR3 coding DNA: TGTGCCATCAGGGTCCGGGACAACGAGAACACTGAAGCTTTCTTT. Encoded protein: CAIRVRDNENTEAFF.

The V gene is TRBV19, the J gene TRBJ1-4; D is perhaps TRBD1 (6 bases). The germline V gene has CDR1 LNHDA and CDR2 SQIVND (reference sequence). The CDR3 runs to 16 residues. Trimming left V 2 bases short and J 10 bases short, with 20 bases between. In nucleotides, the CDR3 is TGTGCCAGTAGTATACTGGCAGGGGCGGAGGTTGGAAAACTGTTTTTT. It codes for CASSILAGAEVGKLFF.